The 11 T cell receptor beta chains listed next were all sequenced from one sample in a study of CD8+CD57+ T cells in acquired aplastic anemia. Genomic DNA constituted the template upon which TCR beta VDJ and CDR3 profiling was performed. TCRdb called the reads again in MiXCR, with one record for every CDR3 protein. The top ten clones hold about 2.5% of a sample with some 64,000 distinct CDR3 sequences, 45% to 70% of them seen once. Material: sorted CD4+, CD8+, or CD8+CD57+ T cells (not recorded which) from PBMCs. Receptor source: a human donor in good health, serving as a control.

This clonotype showed up many times. The chain recombines TRBV19 with TRBJ1-2; D perhaps matches TRBD1 (6 bases). CDR3 length: 12 amino acids. V lost 5 bases and J 4 bases, leaving 8 bases between the germline ends. Germline assignment: CDR1 LNHDA and CDR2 SQIVND (reference sequence). CDR3 coding DNA: TGTGCCAGTAGTGGACAGCCCTATGGCTACACCTTC. It yields the protein CASSGQPYGYTF.

At least ten counts were recorded for this clonotype. This chain connects TRBV7-9 to TRBJ1-1, with 8 bases that match TRBD1. V dropped 5 bases and J dropped 1; count of bases not matched to a gene: 9. CDR3 size: 16 residues. Per the germline V gene, CDR1 is SEHNR and CDR2 is FQNEAQ (reference sequence). The CDR3 nucleotides are TGTGCCAGCAGCCCGAGACTCGGGACAGGGAACACTGAAGCTTTCTTT. It codes for CASSPRLGTGNTEAFF.

There are many counts of this clonotype. This chain links TRBV11-2 with TRBJ2-4; 9 nucleotides match TRBD2. The CDR3 has 15 residues. Germline assignment: CDR1 SGHAT and CDR2 FQNNGV. Losses at the gene ends were 6 bases for V and 8 bases for J; bases not matched to a gene: 11. In nucleotides, the CDR3 is TGTGCCAGCAGGGAAAATAGCGGGAGCGGAGACATTCAGTACTTC. As protein: CASRENSGSGDIQYF.

A few counts support this clonotype. The DNA for the CDR3 is TGTGCCATCAGTGATCAGGGGGCTGAAGATGGCTACACCTTC. It is translated as CAISDQGAEDGYTF. The chain couples TRBV10-3 to TRBJ1-2; 8 bases map to TRBD1. The ends lost 3 bases at V and 6 bases at J; junction bases unmatched: 6. There are 14 residues in the CDR3. Per germline, CDR1 ENHRY and CDR2 SYGVKD.

This clonotype was picked up many times. CDR3 residues: CASTLEGQGSNTGELFF. The CDR3 coding sequence is TGCGCCAGCACCCTGGAGGGACAGGGTTCGAACACCGGGGAGCTGTTTTTT. The chain links TRBV5-1 to TRBJ2-2; 9 bases agree with TRBD1. The CDR3 sequence is 17 residues long. V was pared by 6 bases and J by 0 bases, with 9 bases of the junction left unmatched. Germline CDR1 reads SGHRS; CDR2 reads YFSETQ.

J is TRBJ1-5 and V is TRBV20-1; 8 bases are a match to TRBD1. The V segment lost 4 bases and the J segment 2 bases; nucleotides outside the gene matches: 4. Germline V gene lookup returns CDR1 DFQATT and CDR2 SNEGSKA (reference sequence). The CDR3 contains 14 residues. CDR3 sequence reads: CSAMPGQGNQPQHF. Written as DNA, the CDR3 is TGCAGTGCTATGCCGGGACAGGGCAATCAGCCCCAGCATTTT.

This clonotype has a count of ten or more. V gene TRBV7-2 combines with J gene TRBJ2-1, with D uncertain. V lost 1 base and J 5 bases, leaving 12 bases between the germline ends. Germline-derived CDR1 and CDR2 are SGHTA and FQGNSA. The CDR3 is 15 amino acids. The CDR3 region has the DNA TGTGCCAGCAGCTTAGATGGGAAGGGCAACAATGAGCAGTTCTTC. Translated: CASSLDGKGNNEQFF.

This clonotype has at least ten counts. The chain carries TRBV6-2 or TRBV6-3 and TRBJ1-6; D gene uncertain. The V gene lost 0 bases and the J gene lost 5 bases, with 20 bases spanning the gap. Germline V gene data show CDR1 as MNHEY and CDR2 as SVGEGT. The CDR3 loop spans 19 amino acids. CDR3 loop: CASSYSQREYRENNSPLHF. DNA for the CDR3: TGTGCCAGCAGTTACTCTCAGAGGGAATACCGGGAAAATAATTCACCCCTCCACTTT.

The table lists this clonotype with a few counts. The chain carries TRBV24-1 and TRBJ2-1, with 9 bases lining up with TRBD2. With V trimmed by 5 bases and J by 7 bases, 11 bases remained unmatched. The V gene's germline CDR1 is KGHDR and CDR2 SFDVKD. The CDR3 runs to 16 residues. The CDR3 reads CATSVARLAGRNEQFF. CDR3 DNA sequence: TGTGCCACCAGTGTCGCACGGCTAGCGGGAAGAAATGAGCAGTTCTTC.

This clonotype was seen just once. The rearrangement links TRBV19 to TRBJ1-5; tentative D call: TRBD1 (6 bases). V lost 3 bases, J lost 0 bases, and 9 bases lay in between. Germline CDR1 and CDR2: LNHDA and SQIVND (reference sequence). The CDR3 consists of 15 residues. The CDR3 spells CASSMYRDSNQPQHF. For the CDR3, the DNA is TGTGCCAGTAGTATGTACAGGGATAGCAATCAGCCCCAGCATTTT.

For the CDR3, the DNA is TGTGCCAGCACCCCATATGGGGGGGGCAATCAGCCCCAGCATTTT. Amino acid sequence: CASTPYGGGNQPQHF. The chain joins TRBV2 to TRBJ1-5, with D perhaps matching TRBD1 (5 bases). Trimming cost V 7 bases and J 2 bases, with 15 bases left between them. CDR1 and CDR2 from the germline V gene are SNHLY and FYNNEI. CDR3 size: 15 residues.